The entry below describes one T cell receptor (beta chain). Its antigen specificity is not known. It has no much larger one-base neighbor in the sample; base qualities were not kept. TCRbeta CDR3 regions were amplified from genomic DNA using the immunoSEQ Assay, a bias-controlled multiplex PCR. In the source study's methods: Within the assay, amplification of reference gene primers was used to estimate how many nucleated cells each sample contained. Sequence reads were collapsed and filtered to measure the absolute abundance of every unique TCRbeta CDR3 rearrangement. For each sample, productive Simpson clonality was calculated as the square root of Simpson's diversity index over productive rearrangements. This is the immuneACCESS table as TCRdb keeps it, with only in-frame sequences that have V and J called. A part of the clones is gone; compared with another copy, unresolved V genes explain less than half, and the rest is unexplained. V and J calls and clone size are copied from that table; D and trimming were computed from the DNA. For this sample there are fewer than 250,000 clones; roughly 82% appear just once. Of the sample, 4.7% is held by the ten largest clones.

These data originate in a study of blood T cell repertoires in COVID-19 (dated by TCRdb to 2018 to 2021). Background for the entire study: Samples from collaborators originated in the United States, Italy and Spain and spanned both the acute and convalescent phases of COVID-19. Where available, HLA class I and class II types were obtained from metadata supplied by the sample provider rather than from assay-based typing. Sample metadata almost always included a de-identified subject ID, COVID-19 status, age in years and sex. The dataset comprised deeply sampled blood TCRbeta repertoires from subjects exposed to, actively infected with, or recovered from COVID-19. Samples were obtained from the ongoing ImmuneRACE study (first 160 participants) and from 1,254 subjects provided by 6 global collaborators. The prospective study material was composed of cDNA or gDNA derived from T cells, B-cell-depleted T cells, or PBMCs. A freely available public database, intended as a resource for researchers studying the immune response to SARS-CoV-2, is where the repertoires were released.

Paper-wide results and their limitations: How much clinical and demographic metadata was included differed by source and by participant, and the metadata was provided uncurated.

CDR1 and CDR2, per the germline V gene, are LGHNA and YSLEER. The CDR3 has 16 amino acids, counting the end cysteine and phenylalanine. Only the CDR3 region is kept as DNA, spanning 48 bases read in frame from base 1. V drops 3 bases and J drops 5 bases, leaving 19 bases in between. The collaborating institutions used their own protocols to collect whole blood in K2EDTA tubes. For TCRbeta analysis, collaborators shipped samples in one of three forms: frozen whole blood, isolated PBMCs, or DNA extracted from either of those sample types. This clonotype was sampled from a woman aged 70 to 79 with acute or convalescent COVID-19. This receptor chain uses TRBV4-3 and TRBJ1-2; TRBD1 is possibly the D segment (5 matching bases). Material for sequencing was peripheral blood. In nucleotides, the sequence is TGCGCCAGCAGCCAGTTTGGGGGGTCCCACCTTTATGGCTACACCTTC. Its translation reads: CASSQFGGSHLYGYTF.